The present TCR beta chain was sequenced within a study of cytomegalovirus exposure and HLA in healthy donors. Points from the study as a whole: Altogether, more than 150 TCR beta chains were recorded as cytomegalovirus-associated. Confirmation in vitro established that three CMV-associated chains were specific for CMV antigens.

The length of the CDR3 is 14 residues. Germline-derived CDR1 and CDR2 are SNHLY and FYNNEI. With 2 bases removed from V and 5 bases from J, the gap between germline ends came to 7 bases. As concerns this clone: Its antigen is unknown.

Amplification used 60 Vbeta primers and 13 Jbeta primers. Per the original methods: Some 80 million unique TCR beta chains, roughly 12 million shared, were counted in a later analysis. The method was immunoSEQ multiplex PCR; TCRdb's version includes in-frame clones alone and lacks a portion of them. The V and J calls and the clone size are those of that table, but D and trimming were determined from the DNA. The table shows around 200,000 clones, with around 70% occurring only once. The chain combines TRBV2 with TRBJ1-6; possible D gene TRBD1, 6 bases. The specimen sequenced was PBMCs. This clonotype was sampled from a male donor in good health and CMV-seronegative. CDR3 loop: CASSEQGHNSPLHF. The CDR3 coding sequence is TGTGCCAGCAGTGAACAGGGGCATAATTCACCCCTCCACTTT.